Detailed here is one TCR beta chain. Some clones are missing from TCRdb's copy, which holds only in-frame ones; the method was immunoSEQ multiplex PCR. Of fewer than 85,000 clones listed, 75% to 85% were seen once; the top ten hold 6.9%. The sample originates from a study of blood T cell repertoires in COVID-19. Study-wide context: T cells, B-cell-depleted T cells, or PBMCs supplied cDNA or gDNA.

CDR1 is MNHEY and CDR2 is SMNVEV in the germline V gene (reference sequence). This CDR3 region has 16 residues. V trimming: 6 bases; J trimming: 7 bases; junction bases outside the gene matches: 10. J is TRBJ2-1 and V is TRBV27; 12 bases are a match to TRBD2. This TCR was sampled from a man aged 25 to 45 with COVID-19, enrolled during active disease. Sequenced material: peripheral blood. The DNA of the CDR3 is TGTGCCAGCAGAACATTGACTAGCGGGAGTAGGAATGAGCAGTTCTTC. Translating gives CASRTLTSGSRNEQFF.